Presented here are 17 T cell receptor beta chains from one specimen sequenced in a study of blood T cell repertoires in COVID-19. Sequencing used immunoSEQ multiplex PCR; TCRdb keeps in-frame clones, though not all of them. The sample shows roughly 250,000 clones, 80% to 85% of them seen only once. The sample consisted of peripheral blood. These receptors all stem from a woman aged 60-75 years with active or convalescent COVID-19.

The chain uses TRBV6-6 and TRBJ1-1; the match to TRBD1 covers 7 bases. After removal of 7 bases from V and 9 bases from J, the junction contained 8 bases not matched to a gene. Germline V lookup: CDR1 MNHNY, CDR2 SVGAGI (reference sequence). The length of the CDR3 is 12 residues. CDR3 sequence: CASIFTGEQAFF. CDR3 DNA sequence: TGTGCCAGCATTTTTACAGGGGAACAAGCTTTCTTT.

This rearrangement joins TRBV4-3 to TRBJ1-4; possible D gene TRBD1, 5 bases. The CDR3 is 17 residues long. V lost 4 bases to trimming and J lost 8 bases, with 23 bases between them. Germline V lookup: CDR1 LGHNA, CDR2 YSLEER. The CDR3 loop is CASSPAPGQGRGEKLFF. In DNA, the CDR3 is TGCGCCAGCAGCCCCGCTCCAGGACAAGGACGGGGGGAAAAACTGTTTTTT.

Here the CDR3 reads CASRAGTGDNSPLHF. CDR3 DNA: TGTGCCAGCAGGGCCGGGACGGGGGATAATTCACCCCTCCACTTT. The rearrangement joins TRBV2 to TRBJ1-6; tentatively, D is TRBD1 (5 bases). The germline V and J ends were trimmed by 6 bases and 5 bases, with 14 bases remaining between them. Germline-derived CDR1 and CDR2 are SNHLY and FYNNEI. The CDR3 consists of 15 residues.

CDR3 loop: CASSQAPLAGGPDTQYF. CDR3 nucleotides: TGCGCCAGCAGCCAAGCCCCATTAGCGGGGGGGCCAGATACGCAGTATTTT. The chain combines TRBV4-3 with TRBJ2-3; 11 bases line up with TRBD2. Per the germline V gene, CDR1 is LGHNA and CDR2 is YSLEER. This CDR3 spans 17 amino acids. With 1 base clipped from V and 4 bases from J, the junction kept 7 bases outside the gene matches.

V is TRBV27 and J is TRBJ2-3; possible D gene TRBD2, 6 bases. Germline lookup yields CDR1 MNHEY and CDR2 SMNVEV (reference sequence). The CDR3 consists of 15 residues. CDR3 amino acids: CATAGTHPTGDTQYF. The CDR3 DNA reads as TGTGCAACGGCGGGAACCCACCCCACCGGGGATACGCAGTATTTT.

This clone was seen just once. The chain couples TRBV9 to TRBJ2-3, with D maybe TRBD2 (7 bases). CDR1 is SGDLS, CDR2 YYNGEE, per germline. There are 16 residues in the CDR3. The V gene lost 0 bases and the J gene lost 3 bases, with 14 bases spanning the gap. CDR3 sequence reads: CASSVGGGVGTDTQYF. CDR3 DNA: TGTGCCAGCAGCGTAGGCGGGGGCGTGGGAACAGATACGCAGTATTTT.

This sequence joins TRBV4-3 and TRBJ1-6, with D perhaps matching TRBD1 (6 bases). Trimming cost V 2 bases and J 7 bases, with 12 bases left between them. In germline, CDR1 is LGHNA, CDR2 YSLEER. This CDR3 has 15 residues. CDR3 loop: CASSQTQGHNSPLHF. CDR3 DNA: TGCGCCAGCAGCCAAACCCAGGGGCACAATTCACCCCTCCACTTT.

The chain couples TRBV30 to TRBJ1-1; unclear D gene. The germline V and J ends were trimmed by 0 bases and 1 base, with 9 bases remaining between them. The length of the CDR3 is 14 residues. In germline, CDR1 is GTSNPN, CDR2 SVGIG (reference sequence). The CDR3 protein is CAWSVTLRNTEAFF. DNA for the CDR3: TGTGCCTGGAGTGTAACGTTGAGGAACACTGAAGCTTTCTTT.

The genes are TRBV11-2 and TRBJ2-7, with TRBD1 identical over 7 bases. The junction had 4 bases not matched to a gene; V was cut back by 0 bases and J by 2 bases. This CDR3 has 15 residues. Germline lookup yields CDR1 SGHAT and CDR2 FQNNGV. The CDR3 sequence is CASSLEETGTYEQYF. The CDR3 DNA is TGTGCCAGCAGCTTAGAGGAGACAGGGACCTACGAGCAGTACTTC.

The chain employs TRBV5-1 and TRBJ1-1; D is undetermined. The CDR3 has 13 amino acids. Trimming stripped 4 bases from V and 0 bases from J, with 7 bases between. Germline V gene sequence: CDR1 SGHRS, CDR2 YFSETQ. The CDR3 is CASSLDMNTEAFF. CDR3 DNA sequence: TGCGCCAGCAGCCTGGATATGAACACTGAAGCTTTCTTT. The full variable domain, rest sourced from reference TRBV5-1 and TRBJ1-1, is KAGVTQTPRYLIKTRGQQVTLSCSPISGHRSVSWYQQTPGQGLQFLFEYFSETQRNKGNFPGRFSGRQFSNSRSEMNVSTLELGDSALYLCASSLDMNTEAFFGQGTRLTVV.

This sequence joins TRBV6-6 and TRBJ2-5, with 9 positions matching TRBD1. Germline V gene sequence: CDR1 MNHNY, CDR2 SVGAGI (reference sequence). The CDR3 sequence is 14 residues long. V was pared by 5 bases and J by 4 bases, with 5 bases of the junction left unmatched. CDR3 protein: CASSLPDRGETQYF. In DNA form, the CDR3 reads TGTGCCAGCAGTCTACCGGACAGGGGAGAGACCCAGTACTTC.

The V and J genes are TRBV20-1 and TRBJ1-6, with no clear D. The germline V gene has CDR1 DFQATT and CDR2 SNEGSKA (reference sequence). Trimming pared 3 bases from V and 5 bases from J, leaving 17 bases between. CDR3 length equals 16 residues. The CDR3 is CSASRRVGRNNSPLHF. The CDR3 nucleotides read TGCAGTGCTAGTAGGAGGGTCGGAAGGAATAATTCACCCCTCCACTTT.

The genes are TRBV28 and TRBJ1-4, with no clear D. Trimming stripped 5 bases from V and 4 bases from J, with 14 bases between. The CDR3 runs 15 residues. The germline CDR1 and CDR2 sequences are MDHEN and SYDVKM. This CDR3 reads CASSPPGSINEKLFF. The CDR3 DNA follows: TGTGCCAGCAGTCCGCCGGGATCTATTAATGAAAAACTGTTTTTT.

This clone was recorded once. CDR3 DNA sequence: TGTGCCATCAGTGGGCAGGATAATTCACCCCTCCACTTT. This sequence encodes CAISGQDNSPLHF. The chain combines TRBV10-3 with TRBJ1-6, with D uncertain. The CDR3 is 13 amino acids. CDR1 and CDR2 (germline): ENHRY, SYGVKD. The V end was cut by 4 bases, the J end by 5 bases, with 6 bases between.

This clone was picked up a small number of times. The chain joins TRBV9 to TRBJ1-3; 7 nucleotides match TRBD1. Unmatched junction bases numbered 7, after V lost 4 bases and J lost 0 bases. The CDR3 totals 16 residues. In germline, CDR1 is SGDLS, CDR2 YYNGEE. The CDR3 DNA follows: TGTGCCAGCAGCCCCGAGACAGGGTTCTCTGGAAACACCATATATTTT. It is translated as CASSPETGFSGNTIYF.

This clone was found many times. The chain's CDR3 is CAWSVSPKTVPNSPLHF. Here the CDR3 DNA reads TGTGCCTGGAGTGTATCCCCAAAGACAGTACCAAATTCACCCCTCCACTTT. The rearrangement links TRBV30 to TRBJ1-6, with D perhaps TRBD1 (5 bases). Germline CDR1 GTSNPN, CDR2 SVGIG (reference sequence). The CDR3 extends over 17 amino acids. V was clipped by 0 bases and J by 7 bases, with 19 bases between them.

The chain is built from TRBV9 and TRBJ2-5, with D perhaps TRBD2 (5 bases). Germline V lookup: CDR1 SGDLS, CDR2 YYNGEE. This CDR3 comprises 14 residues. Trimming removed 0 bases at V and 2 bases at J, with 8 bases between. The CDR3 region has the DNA TGTGCCAGCAGCGTAGTTGGACTTCAAGAGACCCAGTACTTC. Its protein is CASSVVGLQETQYF.